The next 16 T cell receptor beta chains were all read from a single sample in a study of T cell responses to AZD1222 COVID-19 vaccine. Produced via immunoSEQ multiplex PCR; TCRdb's table is partial and in-frame only. The sample consists of approximately 96,000 clones, about 93% of them appearing once. Sequenced here: peripheral blood, sampled 28 days after the second AZD1222 dose. These receptor sequences come from an adult who received the AZD1222 COVID-19 vaccine.

The rearrangement uses TRBV3-1 (or the pseudogene TRBV3-2) and TRBJ1-1, with D hard to call. The CDR3 is made up of 14 amino acids. V was pared by 0 bases and J by 5 bases, with 10 bases between. CDR1 is LGHDT, CDR2 YNNKEL, per germline (reference sequence). CDR3 sequence reads: CASSQDFDGTEAFF. CDR3 coding DNA: TGTGCCAGCAGCCAAGATTTCGACGGGACTGAAGCTTTCTTT.

The chain links TRBV10-1 to TRBJ2-3; D gene ambiguous. Germline V gene sequence: CDR1 WNHNN, CDR2 SYGVQD (reference sequence). Trimming pared 8 bases from V and 0 bases from J, leaving 12 bases between. The CDR3 spans 14 residues. CDR3 amino acids: CASSSGDSTDTQYF. The CDR3 coding sequence is TGCGCCAGCTCGAGTGGAGATAGCACAGATACGCAGTATTTT.

The chain links TRBV2 to TRBJ2-7, with 8 bases lining up with TRBD2. This CDR3 region has 13 residues. V lost 9 bases to trimming and J lost 2 bases; unmatched junction nucleotides: 6. The germline V gene encodes CDR1 SNHLY and CDR2 FYNNEI. CDR3 in DNA: TGTGCCAGTGTAGCGGGGACTACCTACGAGCAGTACTTC. It codes for CASVAGTTYEQYF. The full variable domain, in which reference TRBV2 and TRBJ2-7 provide the parts outside the CDR3, is EPEVTQTPSHQVTQMGQEVILRCVPISNHLYFYWYRQILGQKVEFLVSFYNNEISEKSEIFDDQFSVERPDGSNFTLKIRSTKLEDSAMYFCASVAGTTYEQYFGPGTRLTVT.

This chain joins TRBV5-8 and TRBJ2-1; no clear D gene. Germline-derived CDR1 and CDR2 are SGHTS and YDEGEE. Deletions cut 1 base from V and 1 base from J, with 12 bases between. The CDR3 has 16 amino acids. This CDR3 is CASSLLWVMSYNEQFF. CDR3 DNA sequence: TGTGCCAGCAGCTTGTTGTGGGTTATGTCCTACAATGAGCAGTTCTTC.

The chain combines TRBV13 with TRBJ2-2, with 8 nucleotides matching TRBD2. Trimming removed 0 bases from V and 8 bases from J; junction bases left unmatched: 11. The CDR3 totals 17 residues. CDR1 PRHDT and CDR2 FYEKMQ come from the germline V gene (reference sequence). The CDR3 bases are TGTGCCAGCAGCTTAGGTTCCCGGGAGGGCCTATATGGGGAGCTGTTTTTT. This translates into CASSLGSREGLYGELFF.

The chain couples TRBV14 to TRBJ2-3; a weak D match, TRBD2 (6 bases). Germline CDR1 and CDR2: SGHDN and FVKESK. V was pared by 1 base and J by 3 bases, with 17 bases between. This CDR3 is 17 amino acids long. CDR3 residues: CASSQAWGRTTTDTQYF. The CDR3, as DNA: TGTGCCAGCAGCCAAGCTTGGGGGAGGACTACTACAGATACGCAGTATTTT.

This clone was observed a single time. This sequence joins TRBV5-1 and TRBJ2-7; 10 bases are shared with TRBD2. Germline V CDR1 and CDR2: SGHRS, YFSETQ. The CDR3 runs 15 residues. The V and J ends lost 4 bases and 5 bases, in that order; junction bases with no gene match: 9. CDR3 sequence reads: CASSVIPGLANEQYF. The CDR3 DNA is TGCGCCAGCAGCGTAATCCCGGGACTAGCGAACGAGCAGTACTTC.

The V and J genes are TRBV12-3 or TRBV12-4 and TRBJ1-4; D is undetermined. V was shortened by 10 bases and J by 4 bases, with 13 bases between the two germline ends. The CDR3 consists of 13 residues. The CDR3 sequence: CATRTVLNEKLFF. The CDR3 bases are TGTGCCACCAGGACGGTCCTTAATGAAAAACTGTTTTTT.

V is TRBV10-1 and J is TRBJ2-7; D not certain. The CDR3 contains 13 residues. Germline CDR1 and CDR2: WNHNN and SYGVQD (reference sequence). V was cut by 2 bases and J by 2 bases, with 7 bases left in between. The CDR3 DNA follows: TGCGCCAGCAGTGAGGGCCCCGCCTACGAGCAGTACTTC. Its protein is CASSEGPAYEQYF.

The chain couples TRBV7-3 to TRBJ1-3; 8 bases are shared with TRBD1. Germline V CDR1 and CDR2: SGHTA, FQGTGA. This CDR3 comprises 16 residues. Germline trimming cut 2 bases from V and 0 bases from J; bases unmatched to any gene: 3. CDR3 sequence reads: CASSLGQGLSGNTIYF. The CDR3 nucleotides are TGTGCCAGCAGCTTAGGACAGGGTCTCTCTGGAAACACCATATATTTT.

This clone appeared a single time. V usage is TRBV19 and J usage is TRBJ2-5; 8 bases are a match to TRBD1. This CDR3 spans 16 amino acids. V trimming: 7 bases; J trimming: 1 base; junction bases outside the gene matches: 11. The germline CDR1 and CDR2 sequences are LNHDA and SQIVND (reference sequence). Written as DNA, the CDR3 is TGTGCCAGTAAGCTAGGGACAGGACTACTCCAAGAGACCCAGTACTTC. It codes for CASKLGTGLLQETQYF.

The chain recombines TRBV15 with TRBJ2-1; tentative D call: TRBD2 (5 bases). The CDR3 has 15 amino acids. Germline V gene data show CDR1 as LNHNV and CDR2 as YYDKDF (reference sequence). Trimming removed 0 bases at V and 6 bases at J, with 12 bases between. DNA of the CDR3: TGTGCCACCAGCAGAGAACGGGGATGGGGCAATGAGCAGTTCTTC. Residues: CATSRERGWGNEQFF.

V gene TRBV11-3 combines with J gene TRBJ2-7; 7 bases line up with TRBD1. CDR1 is SGHNT, CDR2 YENEEA, per germline. With 5 bases clipped from V and 6 bases from J, the junction kept 7 bases outside the gene matches. CDR3 length equals 13 residues. The CDR3, as DNA: TGTGCCAGCAGCATAAGACAGGGTAGCGAGCAGTACTTC. Translating gives CASSIRQGSEQYF.

In this sample, this clone turned up a few times. This chain connects TRBV9 to TRBJ2-1, with unresolved D. The CDR3 covers 14 residues. CDR1 is SGDLS and CDR2 is YYNGEE in the germline V gene. Trimming stripped 0 bases from V and 3 bases from J, with 7 bases between. Here the CDR3 reads CASSVEGNYNEQFF. CDR3 DNA sequence: TGTGCCAGCAGCGTAGAGGGCAACTACAATGAGCAGTTCTTC.

The rearrangement links TRBV6-5 to TRBJ2-7, with 11 bases fitting TRBD1. The V gene end was trimmed by 7 bases and the J gene end by 4 bases; junction bases not matched to a gene: 3. This CDR3 contains 13 residues. Germline V CDR1 and CDR2: MNHEY, SVGAGI. The CDR3 sequence: CASKGQGAYEQYF. The DNA for the CDR3 is TGTGCCAGCAAAGGACAGGGGGCATACGAGCAGTACTTC.

V is TRBV7-9 and J is TRBJ2-2; a possible D gene is TRBD1 (6 bases). The CDR3 extends over 17 amino acids. V was shortened by 1 base and J by 4 bases, with 16 bases between the two germline ends. Germline CDR1 reads SEHNR; CDR2 reads FQNEAQ (reference sequence). CDR3 in amino acids: CASSLGLYREGTGELFF. DNA for the CDR3: TGTGCCAGCAGCTTAGGGCTTTACAGGGAAGGCACCGGGGAGCTGTTTTTT.